One sample yielded the 8 T cell receptor beta chains listed below, sequenced in a study of T cells in Graves' hyperthyroidism and ophthalmopathy. Researchers amplified the TCR beta CDR3 regions from RNA transcripts. The HTBI primer set drove a first-round RT-PCR of the TCR CDR3. Each CDR3 protein gets one entry after TCRdb re-called the multiplex PCR reads with MiXCR. The sample gives 300,000 to 450,000 distinct CDR3 sequences, 20% to 30% of which show up once; roughly 80% is in the top ten. The sequenced sample was blood. These receptors were collected from a man in his fifties or sixties with Graves' hyperthyroidism.

The V and J genes are TRBV6-2 or TRBV6-3 and TRBJ2-2, with a weak D call TRBD2 (6 bases). This CDR3 contains 15 residues. CDR1 is MNHEY, CDR2 SVGEGT, per germline. Trimming pared 8 bases from V and 0 bases from J, leaving 13 bases between. CDR3 loop: CASHSSDANTGELFF. In DNA, the CDR3 is TGTGCCAGCCACTCTAGCGACGCGAACACCGGGGAGCTGTTTTTT.

This clonotype was counted only a few times. V is TRBV12-3 or TRBV12-4 and J is TRBJ2-2; D is possibly TRBD2 (5 bases). The V gene lost 8 bases and the J gene lost 4 bases, with 14 bases spanning the gap. The CDR3 runs 14 residues. The CDR3 here is CASRTAGVTGELFF. The CDR3 nucleotides read TGTGCCAGCCGCACCGCCGGGGTCACCGGGGAGCTGTTTTTT.

This clonotype was counted at least ten times. The chain combines TRBV12-3 or TRBV12-4 with TRBJ2-7; 7 bases are shared with TRBD1. The CDR3 is 15 residues long. V gave up 6 bases and J gave up 3 bases; unmatched junction bases: 11. CDR3 DNA sequence: TGTGCCAGCAGGGCCTCCGGGACAGCTCACTACGAGCAGTACTTC. This codes for CASRASGTAHYEQYF.

This clonotype showed up just a few times. The chain employs TRBV15 and TRBJ2-1; D gene unclear. CDR1 and CDR2 from the germline V gene are LNHNV and YYDKDF (reference sequence). Trimming removed 4 bases from V and 3 bases from J, with 4 bases in between. This CDR3 spans 12 amino acids. CDR3 region: CATSTDYNEQFF. The CDR3 nucleotides are TGTGCCACCAGCACCGACTACAATGAGCAGTTCTTC.

This rearrangement joins TRBV6-2 or TRBV6-3 to TRBJ2-2, with D unclear. CDR3 size: 14 residues. Trimming took off 3 bases at V and 3 bases at J, with 8 bases between the two ends. Germline CDR1 MNHEY, CDR2 SVGEGT. CDR3 amino acids: CASSYGYDTGELFF. In DNA, the CDR3 is TGTGCCAGCAGTTATGGGTACGACACCGGGGAGCTGTTTTTT.

The chain uses TRBV6-1 and TRBJ2-1; TRBD2 might be the D (8 bases). V gave up 8 bases and J gave up 2 bases, with 16 bases separating them. This CDR3 region has 15 residues. CDR1 and CDR2 (germline): MNHNS, SASEGT. The CDR3 loop is CASRGGQGAYNEQFF. The DNA for the CDR3 is TGTGCCAGCCGGGGGGGGCAGGGGGCCTACAATGAGCAGTTCTTC.

This chain connects TRBV10-3 to TRBJ2-7, with 10 bases aligning to TRBD2. Germline V gene sequence: CDR1 ENHRY, CDR2 SYGVKD. This CDR3 region has 18 residues. V lost 3 bases to trimming and J lost 2 bases; unmatched junction nucleotides: 13. CDR3 sequence (DNA): TGTGCCATCAGTGACCGACAGCTTAGCGGGAGGATCGCCTACGAGCAGTACTTC. It specifies CAISDRQLSGRIAYEQYF.

The gene calls are TRBV27 and TRBJ2-1; D perhaps matches TRBD2 (5 bases). The V end was cut by 0 bases, the J end by 2 bases, with 8 bases between. This CDR3 comprises 15 residues. The germline V gene encodes CDR1 MNHEY and CDR2 SMNVEV (reference sequence). CDR3 bases: TGTGCCAGCAGTTTATCGCTGGGAGCCTACAATGAGCAGTTCTTC. It is translated as CASSLSLGAYNEQFF.